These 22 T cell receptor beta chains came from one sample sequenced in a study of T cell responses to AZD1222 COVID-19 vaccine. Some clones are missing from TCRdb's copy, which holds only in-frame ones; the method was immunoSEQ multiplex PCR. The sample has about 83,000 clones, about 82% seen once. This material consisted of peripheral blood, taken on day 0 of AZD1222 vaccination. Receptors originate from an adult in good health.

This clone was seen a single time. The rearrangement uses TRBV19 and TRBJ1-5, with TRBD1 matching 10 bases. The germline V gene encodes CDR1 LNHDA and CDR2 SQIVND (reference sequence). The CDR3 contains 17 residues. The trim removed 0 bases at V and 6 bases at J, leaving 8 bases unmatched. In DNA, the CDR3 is TGTGCCAGTAGTATAGATCTTTCCGGGACAGGGGTTCAGCCCCAGCATTTT. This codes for CASSIDLSGTGVQPQHF.

CDR3 in amino acids: CAISRGGRHTGELFF. DNA of the CDR3: TGTGCCATTTCAAGAGGGGGGAGACACACCGGGGAGCTGTTTTTT. The genes are TRBV28 and TRBJ2-2; D may be TRBD1 or TRBD2 (6 bases each). V was pared by 10 bases and J by 3 bases, with 18 bases between. The CDR3 totals 15 residues. In germline, CDR1 is MDHEN, CDR2 SYDVKM. The whole variable domain, filled in from reference TRBV28 and TRBJ2-2, reads DVKVTQSSRYLVKRTGEKVFLECVQDMDHENMFWYRQDPGLGLRLIYFSYDVKMKEKGDIPEGYSVSREKKERFSLILESASTNQTSMYLCAISRGGRHTGELFFGEGSRLTVL.

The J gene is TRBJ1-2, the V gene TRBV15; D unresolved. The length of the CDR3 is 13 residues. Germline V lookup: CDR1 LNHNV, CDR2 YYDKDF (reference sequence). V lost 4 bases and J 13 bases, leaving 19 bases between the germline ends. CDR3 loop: CATSIPDVVGITF. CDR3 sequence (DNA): TGTGCCACCAGCATCCCGGACGTGGTAGGAATCACCTTC.

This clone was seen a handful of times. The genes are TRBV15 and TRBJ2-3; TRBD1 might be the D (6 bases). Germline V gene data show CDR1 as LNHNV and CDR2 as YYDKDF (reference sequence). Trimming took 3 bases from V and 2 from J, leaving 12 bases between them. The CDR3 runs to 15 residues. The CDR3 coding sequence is TGTGCCACCAGCAGTCTGGTGGGGGCCACAGATACGCAGTATTTT. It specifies CATSSLVGATDTQYF.

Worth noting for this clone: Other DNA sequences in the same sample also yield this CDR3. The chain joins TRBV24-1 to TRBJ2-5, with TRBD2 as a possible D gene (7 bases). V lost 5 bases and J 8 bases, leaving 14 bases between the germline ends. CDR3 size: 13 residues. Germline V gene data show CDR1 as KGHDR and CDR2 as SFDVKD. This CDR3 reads CATSAGGAETQYF. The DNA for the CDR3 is TGTGCCACCAGTGCGGGGGGCGCGGAAACCCAGTACTTC.

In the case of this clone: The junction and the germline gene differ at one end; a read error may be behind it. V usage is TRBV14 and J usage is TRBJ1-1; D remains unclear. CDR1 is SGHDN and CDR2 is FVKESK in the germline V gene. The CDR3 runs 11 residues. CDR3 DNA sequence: TGTGCCAGCAGCCAAGATAGCTGGACGCACTTT. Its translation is CASSQDSWTHF.

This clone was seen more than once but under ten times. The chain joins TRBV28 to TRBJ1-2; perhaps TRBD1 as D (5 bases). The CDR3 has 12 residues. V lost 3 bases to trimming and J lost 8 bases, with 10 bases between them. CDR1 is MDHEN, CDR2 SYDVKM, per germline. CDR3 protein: CASSFLGEGYTF. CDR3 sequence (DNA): TGTGCCAGCAGTTTTCTGGGGGAGGGCTACACCTTC.

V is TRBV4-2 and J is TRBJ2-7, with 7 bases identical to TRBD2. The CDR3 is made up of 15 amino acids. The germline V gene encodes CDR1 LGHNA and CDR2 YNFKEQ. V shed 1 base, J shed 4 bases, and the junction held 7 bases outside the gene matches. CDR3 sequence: CASSQVGEGLYEQYF. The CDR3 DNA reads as TGTGCCAGCAGCCAAGTCGGGGAGGGCCTGTACGAGCAGTACTTC.

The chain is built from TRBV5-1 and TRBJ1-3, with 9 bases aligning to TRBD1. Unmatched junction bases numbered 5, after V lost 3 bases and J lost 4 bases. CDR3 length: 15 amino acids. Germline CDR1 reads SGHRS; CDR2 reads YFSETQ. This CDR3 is CASSSGTGYGNTIYF. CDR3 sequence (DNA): TGCGCCAGCAGCTCAGGGACAGGGTACGGAAACACCATATATTTT.

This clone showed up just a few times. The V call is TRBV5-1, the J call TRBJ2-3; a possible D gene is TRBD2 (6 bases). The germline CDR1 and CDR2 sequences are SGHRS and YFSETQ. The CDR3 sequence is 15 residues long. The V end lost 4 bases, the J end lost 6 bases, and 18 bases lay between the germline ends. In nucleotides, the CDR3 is TGCGCCAGCAGCCAAGCTGGGACTCCCCTCGATACGCAGTATTTT. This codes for CASSQAGTPLDTQYF. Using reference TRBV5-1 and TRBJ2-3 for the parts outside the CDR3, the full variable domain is KAGVTQTPRYLIKTRGQQVTLSCSPISGHRSVSWYQQTPGQGLQFLFEYFSETQRNKGNFPGRFSGRQFSNSRSEMNVSTLELGDSALYLCASSQAGTPLDTQYFGPGTRLTVL.

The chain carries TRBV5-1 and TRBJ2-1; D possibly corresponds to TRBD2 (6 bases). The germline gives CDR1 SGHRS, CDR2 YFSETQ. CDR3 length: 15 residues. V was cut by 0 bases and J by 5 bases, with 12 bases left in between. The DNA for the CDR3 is TGCGCCAGCAGCTTGGCGTTGCGGGGAGACAATGAGCAGTTCTTC. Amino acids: CASSLALRGDNEQFF.

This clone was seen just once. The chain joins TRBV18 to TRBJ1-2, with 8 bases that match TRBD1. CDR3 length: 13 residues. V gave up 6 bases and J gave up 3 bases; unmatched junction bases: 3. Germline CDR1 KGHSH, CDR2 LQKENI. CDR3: CASSEGQDYGYTF. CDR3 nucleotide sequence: TGTGCCAGCTCCGAGGGACAGGACTATGGCTACACCTTC.

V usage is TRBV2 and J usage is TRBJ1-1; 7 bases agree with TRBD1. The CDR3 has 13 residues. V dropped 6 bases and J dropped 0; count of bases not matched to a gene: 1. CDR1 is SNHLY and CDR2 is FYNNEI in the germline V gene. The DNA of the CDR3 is TGTGCCAGCAGGGGACAGTTGAACACTGAAGCTTTCTTT. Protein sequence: CASRGQLNTEAFF. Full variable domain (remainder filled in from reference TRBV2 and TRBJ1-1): EPEVTQTPSHQVTQMGQEVILRCVPISNHLYFYWYRQILGQKVEFLVSFYNNEISEKSEIFDDQFSVERPDGSNFTLKIRSTKLEDSAMYFCASRGQLNTEAFFGQGTRLTVV.

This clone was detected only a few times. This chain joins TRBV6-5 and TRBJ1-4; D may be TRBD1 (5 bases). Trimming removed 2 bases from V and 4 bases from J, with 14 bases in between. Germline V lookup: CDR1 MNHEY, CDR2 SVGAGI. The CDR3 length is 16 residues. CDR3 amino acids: CASSYRRQGGNEKLFF. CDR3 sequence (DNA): TGTGCCAGCAGTTACCGACGTCAGGGTGGTAATGAAAAACTGTTTTTT.

The CDR3 DNA sequence: TGTGCCAGCAGCACCGGACTAGCGGGGCGAGAGACCCAGTACTTC. As protein: CASSTGLAGRETQYF. The chain uses TRBV7-9 and TRBJ2-5; 12 nucleotides line up with TRBD2. The CDR3 loop spans 15 amino acids. Germline-derived CDR1 and CDR2 are SEHNR and FQNEAQ (reference sequence). V shed 5 bases, J shed 4 bases, and the junction held 5 bases outside the gene matches.

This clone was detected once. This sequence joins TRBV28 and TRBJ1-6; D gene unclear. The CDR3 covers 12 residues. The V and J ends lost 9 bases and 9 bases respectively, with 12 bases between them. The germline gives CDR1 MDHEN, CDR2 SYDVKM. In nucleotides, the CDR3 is TGTGCCAGTTCCTCCGGGAGTTCACCCCTCCACTTT. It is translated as CASSSGSSPLHF.

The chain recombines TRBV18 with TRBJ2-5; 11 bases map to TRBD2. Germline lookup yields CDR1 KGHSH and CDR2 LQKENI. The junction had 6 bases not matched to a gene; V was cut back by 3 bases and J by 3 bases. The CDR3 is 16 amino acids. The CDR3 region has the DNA TGTGCCAGCTCACCCCCAGGGACTAGCGGTAAAGAGACCCAGTACTTC. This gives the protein CASSPPGTSGKETQYF. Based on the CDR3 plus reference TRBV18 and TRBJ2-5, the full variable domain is NAGVMQNPRHLVRRRGQEARLRCSPMKGHSHVYWYRQLPEEGLKFMVYLQKENIIDESGMPKERFSAEFPKEGPSILRIQQVVRGDSAAYFCASSPPGTSGKETQYFGPGTRLLVL.

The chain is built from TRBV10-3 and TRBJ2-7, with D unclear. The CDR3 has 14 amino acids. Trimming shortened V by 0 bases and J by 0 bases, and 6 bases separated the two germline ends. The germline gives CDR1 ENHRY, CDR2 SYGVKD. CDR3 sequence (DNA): TGTGCCATCAGTGAGTCGACGAGCTCCTACGAGCAGTACTTC. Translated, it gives CAISESTSSYEQYF.

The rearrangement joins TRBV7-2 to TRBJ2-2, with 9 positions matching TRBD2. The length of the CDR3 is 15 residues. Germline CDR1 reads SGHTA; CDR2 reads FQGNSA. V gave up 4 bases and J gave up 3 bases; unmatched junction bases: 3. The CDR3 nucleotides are TGTGCCAGCAGCTATAGCGGGAGTTACACCGGGGAGCTGTTTTTT. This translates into CASSYSGSYTGELFF. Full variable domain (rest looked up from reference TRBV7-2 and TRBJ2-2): GAGVSQSPSNKVTEKGKDVELRCDPISGHTALYWYRQSLGQGLEFLIYFQGNSAPDKSGLPSDRFSAERTGGSVSTLTIQRTQQEDSAVYLCASSYSGSYTGELFFGEGSRLTVL.

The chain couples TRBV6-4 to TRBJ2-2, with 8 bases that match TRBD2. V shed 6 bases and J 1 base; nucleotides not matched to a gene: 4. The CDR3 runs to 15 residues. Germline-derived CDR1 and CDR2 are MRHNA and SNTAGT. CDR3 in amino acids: CASRPLAGNTGELFF. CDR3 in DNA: TGTGCCAGCAGGCCTCTAGCGGGGAACACCGGGGAGCTGTTTTTT.

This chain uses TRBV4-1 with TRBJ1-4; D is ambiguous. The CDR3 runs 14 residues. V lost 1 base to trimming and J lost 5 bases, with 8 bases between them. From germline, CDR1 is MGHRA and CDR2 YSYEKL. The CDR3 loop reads CASSQGSLNEKLFF. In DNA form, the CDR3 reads TGCGCCAGCAGCCAAGGTAGTTTGAATGAAAAACTGTTTTTT.

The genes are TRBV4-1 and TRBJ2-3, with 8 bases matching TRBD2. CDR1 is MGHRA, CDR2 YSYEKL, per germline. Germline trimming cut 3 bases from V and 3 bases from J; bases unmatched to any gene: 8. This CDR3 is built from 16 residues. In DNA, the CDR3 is TGCGCCAGCAGCCAGGAGGGGACTAGGGGGACAGATACGCAGTATTTT. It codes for CASSQEGTRGTDTQYF.